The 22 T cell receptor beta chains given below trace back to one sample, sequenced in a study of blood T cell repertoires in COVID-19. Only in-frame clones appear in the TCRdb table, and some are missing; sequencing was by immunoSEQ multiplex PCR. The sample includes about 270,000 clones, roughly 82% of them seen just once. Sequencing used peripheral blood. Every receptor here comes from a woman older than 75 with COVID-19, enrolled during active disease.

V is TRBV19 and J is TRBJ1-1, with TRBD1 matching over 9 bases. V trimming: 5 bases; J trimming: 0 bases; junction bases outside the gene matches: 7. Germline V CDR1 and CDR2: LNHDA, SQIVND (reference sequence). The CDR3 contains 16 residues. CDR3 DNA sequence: TGTGCCAGTAGTGACTCCGGGACAGGGATGAACACTGAAGCTTTCTTT. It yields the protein CASSDSGTGMNTEAFF.

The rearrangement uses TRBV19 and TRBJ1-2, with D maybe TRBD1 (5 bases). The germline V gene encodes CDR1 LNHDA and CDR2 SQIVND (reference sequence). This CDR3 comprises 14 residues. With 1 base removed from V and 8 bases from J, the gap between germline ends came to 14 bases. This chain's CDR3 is CASSIGQGLGGYTF. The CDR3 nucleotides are TGTGCCAGTAGTATAGGCCAGGGCCTGGGGGGCTACACCTTC.

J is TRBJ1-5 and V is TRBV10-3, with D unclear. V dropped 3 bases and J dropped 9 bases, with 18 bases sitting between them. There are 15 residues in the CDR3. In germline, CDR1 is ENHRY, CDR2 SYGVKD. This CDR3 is CAISDAGPASGPQHF. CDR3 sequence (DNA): TGTGCCATCAGTGATGCGGGCCCCGCCTCGGGGCCCCAGCATTTT.

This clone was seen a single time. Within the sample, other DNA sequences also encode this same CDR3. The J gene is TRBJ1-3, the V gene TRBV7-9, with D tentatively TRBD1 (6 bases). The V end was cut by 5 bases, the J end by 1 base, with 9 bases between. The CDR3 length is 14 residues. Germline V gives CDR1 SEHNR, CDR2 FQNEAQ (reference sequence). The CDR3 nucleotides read TGTGCCAGCAGCCCACAGGGATCTGGAAACACCATATATTTT. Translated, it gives CASSPQGSGNTIYF.

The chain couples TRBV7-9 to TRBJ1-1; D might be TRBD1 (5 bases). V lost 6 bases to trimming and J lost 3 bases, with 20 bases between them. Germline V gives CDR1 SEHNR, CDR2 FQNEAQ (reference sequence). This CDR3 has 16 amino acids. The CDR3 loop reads CASSPQGGVEYTEAFF. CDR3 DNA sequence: TGTGCCAGCAGTCCCCAGGGCGGGGTGGAGTACACTGAAGCTTTCTTT.

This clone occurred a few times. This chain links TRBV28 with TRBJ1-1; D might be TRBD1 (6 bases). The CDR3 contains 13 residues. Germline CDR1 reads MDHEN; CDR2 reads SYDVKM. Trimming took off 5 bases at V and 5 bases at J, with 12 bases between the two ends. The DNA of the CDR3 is TGTGCCAGCAGTACAGGGAGTGCAACTGAAGCTTTCTTT. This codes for CASSTGSATEAFF.

In DNA, the CDR3 is TGTGCCAGCAGTTCCCCGCTGGGCCAGGCGGGCGCCCAAGAATTGGGCTACACCTTC. The encoded protein is CASSSPLGQAGAQELGYTF. This sequence joins TRBV27 and TRBJ1-2; D unresolved. CDR3 length: 19 residues. Trimming took off 4 bases at V and 8 bases at J, with 32 bases between the two ends. The germline gives CDR1 MNHEY, CDR2 SMNVEV (reference sequence).

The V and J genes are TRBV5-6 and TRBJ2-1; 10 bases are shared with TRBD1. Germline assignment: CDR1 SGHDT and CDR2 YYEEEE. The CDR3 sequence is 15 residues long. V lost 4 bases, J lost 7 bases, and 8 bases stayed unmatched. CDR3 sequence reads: CASSPDRGRRNEQFF. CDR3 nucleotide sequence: TGTGCCAGCAGCCCCGACAGGGGGCGACGAAATGAGCAGTTCTTC.

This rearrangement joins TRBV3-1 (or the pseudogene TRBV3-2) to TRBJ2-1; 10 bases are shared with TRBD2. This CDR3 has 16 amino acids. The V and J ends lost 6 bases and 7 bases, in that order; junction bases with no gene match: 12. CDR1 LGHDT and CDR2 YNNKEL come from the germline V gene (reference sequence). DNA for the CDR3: TGTGCCAGCAGTCCCGACCCTAGCGGGGGATGGAATGAGCAGTTCTTC. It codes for CASSPDPSGGWNEQFF.

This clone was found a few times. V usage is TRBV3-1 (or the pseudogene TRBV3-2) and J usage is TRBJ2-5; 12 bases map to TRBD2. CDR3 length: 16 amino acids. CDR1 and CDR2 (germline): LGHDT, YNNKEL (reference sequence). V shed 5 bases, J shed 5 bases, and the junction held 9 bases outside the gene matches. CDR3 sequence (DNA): TGTGCCAGCAGCTTTCCGACTAGCGGGGGAGCGGAGACCCAGTACTTC. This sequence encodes CASSFPTSGGAETQYF.

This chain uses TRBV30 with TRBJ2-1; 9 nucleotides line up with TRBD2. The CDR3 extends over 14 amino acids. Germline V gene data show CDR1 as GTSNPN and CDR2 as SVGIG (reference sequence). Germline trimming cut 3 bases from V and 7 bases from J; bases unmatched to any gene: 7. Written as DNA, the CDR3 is TGTGCCTGGAGCCGTGGCGGGGGGGGGAATGAGCAGTTCTTC. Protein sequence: CAWSRGGGGNEQFF.

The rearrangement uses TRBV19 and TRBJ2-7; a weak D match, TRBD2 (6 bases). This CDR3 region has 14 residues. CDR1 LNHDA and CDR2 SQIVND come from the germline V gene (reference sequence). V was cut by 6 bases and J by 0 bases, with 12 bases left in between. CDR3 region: CASSPGVTSYEQYF. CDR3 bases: TGTGCCAGTAGCCCGGGGGTTACCTCCTACGAGCAGTACTTC.

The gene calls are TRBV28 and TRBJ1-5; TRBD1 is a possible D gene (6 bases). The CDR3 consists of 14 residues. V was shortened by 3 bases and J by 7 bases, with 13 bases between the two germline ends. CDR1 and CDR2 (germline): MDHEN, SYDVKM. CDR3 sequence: CASSLGARGQPQHF. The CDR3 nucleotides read TGTGCCAGCAGTTTGGGGGCCCGAGGGCAGCCCCAGCATTTT.

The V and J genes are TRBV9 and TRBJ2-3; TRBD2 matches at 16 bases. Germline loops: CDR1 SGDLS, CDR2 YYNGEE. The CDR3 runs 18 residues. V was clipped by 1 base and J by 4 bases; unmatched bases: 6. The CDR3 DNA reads TGTGCCAGCAGCGTAAAGGGGACTAGCGGGGGGGCCGCAGATACGCAGTATTTT. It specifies CASSVKGTSGGAADTQYF.

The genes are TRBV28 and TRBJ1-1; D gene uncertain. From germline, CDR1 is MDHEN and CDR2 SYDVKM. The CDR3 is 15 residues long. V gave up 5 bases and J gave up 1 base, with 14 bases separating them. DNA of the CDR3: TGTGCCAGCAGTCCATCCGGGTCCCCGAACACTGAAGCTTTCTTT. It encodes CASSPSGSPNTEAFF. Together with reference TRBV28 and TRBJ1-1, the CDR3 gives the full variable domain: DVKVTQSSRYLVKRTGEKVFLECVQDMDHENMFWYRQDPGLGLRLIYFSYDVKMKEKGDIPEGYSVSREKKERFSLILESASTNQTSMYLCASSPSGSPNTEAFFGQGTRLTVV.

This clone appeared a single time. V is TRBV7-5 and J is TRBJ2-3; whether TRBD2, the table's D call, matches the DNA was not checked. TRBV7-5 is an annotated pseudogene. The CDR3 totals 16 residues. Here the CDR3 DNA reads TGTGCCAGAAGCCCCGGGGGGCCCATGAGCACAGATACGCAGTATTTT. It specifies CARSPGGPMSTDTQYF.

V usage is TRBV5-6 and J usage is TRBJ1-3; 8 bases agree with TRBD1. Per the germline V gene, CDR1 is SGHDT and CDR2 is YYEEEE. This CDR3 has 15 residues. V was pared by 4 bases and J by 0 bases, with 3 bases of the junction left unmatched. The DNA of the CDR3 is TGTGCCAGCAGCGCTGGACAGGGCTCTGGAAACACCATATATTTT. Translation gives CASSAGQGSGNTIYF.

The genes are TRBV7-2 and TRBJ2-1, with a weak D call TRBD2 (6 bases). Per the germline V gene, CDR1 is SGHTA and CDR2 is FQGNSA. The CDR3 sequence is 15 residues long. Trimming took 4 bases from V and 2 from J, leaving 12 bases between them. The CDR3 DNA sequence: TGTGCCAGCAGCTACCCTGGCGGGGCCTACAATGAGCAGTTCTTC. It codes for CASSYPGGAYNEQFF.

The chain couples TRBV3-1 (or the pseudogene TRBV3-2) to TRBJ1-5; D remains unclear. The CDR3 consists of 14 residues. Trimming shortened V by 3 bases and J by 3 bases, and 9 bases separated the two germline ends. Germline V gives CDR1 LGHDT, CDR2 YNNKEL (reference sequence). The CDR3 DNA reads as TGTGCCAGCAGCCAGTCCAGTTACAATCAGCCCCAGCATTTT. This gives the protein CASSQSSYNQPQHF.

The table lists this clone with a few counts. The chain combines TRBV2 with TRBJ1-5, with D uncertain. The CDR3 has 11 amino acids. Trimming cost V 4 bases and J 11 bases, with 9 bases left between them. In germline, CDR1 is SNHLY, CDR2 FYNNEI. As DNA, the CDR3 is TGTGCCAGCAGTGTGGGCCTGTCCCAGCATTTT. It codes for CASSVGLSQHF. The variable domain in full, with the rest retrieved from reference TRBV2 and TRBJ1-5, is EPEVTQTPSHQVTQMGQEVILRCVPISNHLYFYWYRQILGQKVEFLVSFYNNEISEKSEIFDDQFSVERPDGSNFTLKIRSTKLEDSAMYFCASSVGLSQHFGDGTRLSIL.

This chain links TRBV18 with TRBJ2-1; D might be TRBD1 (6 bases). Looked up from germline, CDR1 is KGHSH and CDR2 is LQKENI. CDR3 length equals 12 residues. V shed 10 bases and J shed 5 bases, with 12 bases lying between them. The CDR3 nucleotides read TGTGCCACCGAGGGGGTACACAATGAGCAGTTCTTC. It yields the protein CATEGVHNEQFF.

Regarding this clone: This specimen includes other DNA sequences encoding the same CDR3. CDR3 DNA sequence: TGTGCCAGCAGCCGGACAGGGGACTATGGCTACACCTTC. Its protein is CASSRTGDYGYTF. The J gene is TRBJ1-2, the V gene TRBV6-2 or TRBV6-3, with 9 bases aligning to TRBD1. J was trimmed by 3 bases and V by 6 bases; bases with no gene match: 2. CDR1 and CDR2 from the germline V gene are MNHEY and SVGEGT. The CDR3 is made up of 13 amino acids.